This T cell receptor (beta chain) was recovered during a study of beta chain features in type 1 diabetes. Whole-study results and caveats: TCRB CDR3s were moderately but significantly shorter in Type 1 diabetes patients in all four CD4+ subsets. TCRB repertoires of naive, central memory and Treg cells appeared more similar among patients than among healthy donors.

This clone was recorded a few times. Its antigen is currently unknown. The authors sorted CD4+ naive, central memory, regulatory and stem cell-like memory cells via CD45RO/CCR7/CD25/CD127/CD95/CD27. cDNA synthesis used the whole RNA isolate, giving expressed TCRB sequences. Produced via immunoSEQ multiplex PCR; TCRdb's table is partial and in-frame only. The sample records about 900,000 clones, 15% to 20% being singletons. The V gene end was trimmed by 5 bases and the J gene end by 10 bases; junction bases not matched to a gene: 9. CDR3 length equals 14 residues. Germline V lookup: CDR1 SGHDN, CDR2 FVKESK.

The source material was naive CD4+ T cells from blood. This receptor was identified in a woman aged 18-29 years in good health. The chain carries TRBV14 and TRBJ1-4; 8 nucleotides align to TRBD1. CDR3 sequence (DNA): TGTGCCAGCAGCTCGAGGACAGGGCAAAGAAAACTGTTTTTT. This encodes CASSSRTGQRKLFF. Full variable domain (missing parts from reference TRBV14 and TRBJ1-4): EAGVTQFPSHSVIEKGQTVTLRCDPISGHDNLYWYRRVMGKEIKFLLHFVKESKQDESGMPNNRFLAERTGGTYSTLKVQPAELEDSGVYFCASSSRTGQRKLFFGSGTQLSVL.